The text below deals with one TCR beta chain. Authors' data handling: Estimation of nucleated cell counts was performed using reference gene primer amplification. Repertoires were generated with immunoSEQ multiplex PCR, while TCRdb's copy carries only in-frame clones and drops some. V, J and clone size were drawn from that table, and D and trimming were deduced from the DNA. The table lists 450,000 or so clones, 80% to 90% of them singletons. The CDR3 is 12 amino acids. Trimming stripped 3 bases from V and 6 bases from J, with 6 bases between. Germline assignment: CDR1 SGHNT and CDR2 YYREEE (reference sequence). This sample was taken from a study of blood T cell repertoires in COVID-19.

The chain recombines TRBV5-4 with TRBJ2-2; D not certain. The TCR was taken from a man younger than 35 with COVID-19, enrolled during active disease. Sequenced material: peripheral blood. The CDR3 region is CASSSLAGELFF. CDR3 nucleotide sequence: TGTGCCAGCAGCTCCCTTGCCGGGGAGCTGTTTTTT.